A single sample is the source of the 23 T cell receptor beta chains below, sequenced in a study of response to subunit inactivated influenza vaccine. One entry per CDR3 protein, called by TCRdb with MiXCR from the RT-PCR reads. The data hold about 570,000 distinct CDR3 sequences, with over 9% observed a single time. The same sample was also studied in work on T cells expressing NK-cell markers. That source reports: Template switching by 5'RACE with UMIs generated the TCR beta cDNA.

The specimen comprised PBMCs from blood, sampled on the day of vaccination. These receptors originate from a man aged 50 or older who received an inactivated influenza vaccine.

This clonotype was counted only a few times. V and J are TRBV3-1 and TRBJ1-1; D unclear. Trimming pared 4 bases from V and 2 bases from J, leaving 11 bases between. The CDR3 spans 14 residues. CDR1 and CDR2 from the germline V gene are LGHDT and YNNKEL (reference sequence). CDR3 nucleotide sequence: TGTGCCAGCAGCCCTTTTGGGGTAAACACTGAAGCTTTCTTT. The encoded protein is CASSPFGVNTEAFF.

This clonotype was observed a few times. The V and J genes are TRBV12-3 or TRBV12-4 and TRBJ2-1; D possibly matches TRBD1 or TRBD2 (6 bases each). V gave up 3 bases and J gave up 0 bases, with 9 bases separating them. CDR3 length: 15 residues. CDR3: CASSFPGASYNEQFF. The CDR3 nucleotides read TGTGCCAGCAGTTTCCCGGGGGCCTCCTACAATGAGCAGTTCTTC.

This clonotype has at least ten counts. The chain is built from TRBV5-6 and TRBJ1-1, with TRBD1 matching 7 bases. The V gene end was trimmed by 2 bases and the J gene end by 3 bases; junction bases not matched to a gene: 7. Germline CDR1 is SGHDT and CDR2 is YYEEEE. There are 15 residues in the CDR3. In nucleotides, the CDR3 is TGTGCCAGCAGCTTTTCACCGGGACAGCACACTGAAGCTTTCTTT. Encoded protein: CASSFSPGQHTEAFF.

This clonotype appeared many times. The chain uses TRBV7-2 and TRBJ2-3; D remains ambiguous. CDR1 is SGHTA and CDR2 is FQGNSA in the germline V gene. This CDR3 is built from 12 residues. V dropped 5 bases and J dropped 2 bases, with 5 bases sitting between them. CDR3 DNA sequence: TGTGCCAGCAGCGCTACCACAGATACGCAGTATTTT. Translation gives CASSATTDTQYF.

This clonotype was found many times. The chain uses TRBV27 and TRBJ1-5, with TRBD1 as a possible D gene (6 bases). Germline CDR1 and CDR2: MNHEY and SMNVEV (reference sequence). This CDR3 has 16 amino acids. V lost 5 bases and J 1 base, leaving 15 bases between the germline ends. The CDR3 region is CASSVRGGASNQPQHF. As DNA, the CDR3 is TGTGCCAGCAGTGTCCGGGGGGGCGCGAGCAATCAGCCCCAGCATTTT.

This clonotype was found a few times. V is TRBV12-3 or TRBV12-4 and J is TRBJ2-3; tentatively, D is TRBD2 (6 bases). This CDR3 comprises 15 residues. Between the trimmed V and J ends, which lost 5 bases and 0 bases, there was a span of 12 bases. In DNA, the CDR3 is TGTGCCAGCAGTACCCCGGGACTCAGCACAGATACGCAGTATTTT. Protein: CASSTPGLSTDTQYF.

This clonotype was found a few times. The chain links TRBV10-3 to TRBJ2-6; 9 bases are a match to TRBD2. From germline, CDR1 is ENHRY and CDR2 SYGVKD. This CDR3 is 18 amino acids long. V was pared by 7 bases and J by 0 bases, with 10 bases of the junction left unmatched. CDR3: CAITSGLAGPSGANVLTF. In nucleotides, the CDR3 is TGTGCCATCACTTCCGGGCTAGCGGGACCCTCTGGGGCCAACGTCCTGACTTTC.

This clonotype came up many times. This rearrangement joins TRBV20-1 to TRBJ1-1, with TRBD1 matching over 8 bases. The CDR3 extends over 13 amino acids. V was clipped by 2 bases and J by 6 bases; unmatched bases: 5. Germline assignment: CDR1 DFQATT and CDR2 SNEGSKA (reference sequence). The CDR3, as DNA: TGCAGTGCTAGACGACAGGGGAAGGCTGAAGCTTTCTTT. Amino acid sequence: CSARRQGKAEAFF.

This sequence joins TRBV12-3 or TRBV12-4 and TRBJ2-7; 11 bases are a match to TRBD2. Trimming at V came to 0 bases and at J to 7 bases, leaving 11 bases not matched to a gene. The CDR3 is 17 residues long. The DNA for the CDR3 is TGTGCCAGCAGTTTAGCGTTCACTAGCGGGAGTTCGGGGGAGCAGTACTTC. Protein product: CASSLAFTSGSSGEQYF.

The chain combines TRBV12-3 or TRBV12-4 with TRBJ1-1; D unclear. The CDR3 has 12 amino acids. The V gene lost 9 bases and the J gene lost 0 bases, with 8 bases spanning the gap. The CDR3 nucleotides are TGTGCCAGTGGACGGATGAACACTGAAGCTTTCTTT. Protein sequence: CASGRMNTEAFF.

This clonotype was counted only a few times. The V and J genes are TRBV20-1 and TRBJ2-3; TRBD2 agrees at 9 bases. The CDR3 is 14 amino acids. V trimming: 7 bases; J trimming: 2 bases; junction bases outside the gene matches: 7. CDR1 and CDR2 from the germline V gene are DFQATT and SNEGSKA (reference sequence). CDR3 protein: CSGQASGTTDTQYF. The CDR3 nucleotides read TGCAGTGGCCAGGCTAGCGGGACCACAGATACGCAGTATTTT.

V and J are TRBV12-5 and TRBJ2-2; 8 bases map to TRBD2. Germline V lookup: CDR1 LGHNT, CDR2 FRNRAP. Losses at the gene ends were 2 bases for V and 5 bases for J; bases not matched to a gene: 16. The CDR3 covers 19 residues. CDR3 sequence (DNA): TGTGCTAGTGGTTTGCACCGGGGGGGGACCGCGTTTTGGACCGGGGAGCTGTTTTTT. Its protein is CASGLHRGGTAFWTGELFF.

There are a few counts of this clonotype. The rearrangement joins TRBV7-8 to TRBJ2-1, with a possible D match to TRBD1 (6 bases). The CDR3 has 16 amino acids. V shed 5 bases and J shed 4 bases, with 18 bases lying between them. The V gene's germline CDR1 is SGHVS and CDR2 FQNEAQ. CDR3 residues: CASSPAGRTGYNEQFF. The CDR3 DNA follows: TGTGCCAGCAGCCCAGCTGGAAGAACAGGGTACAATGAGCAGTTCTTC.

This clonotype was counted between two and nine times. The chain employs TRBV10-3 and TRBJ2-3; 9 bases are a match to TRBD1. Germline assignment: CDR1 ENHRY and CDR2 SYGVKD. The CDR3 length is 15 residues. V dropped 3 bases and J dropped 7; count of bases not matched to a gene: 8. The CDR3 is CAISDRDREVHTQYF. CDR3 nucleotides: TGTGCCATCAGTGACCGGGACAGGGAAGTGCATACGCAGTATTTT.

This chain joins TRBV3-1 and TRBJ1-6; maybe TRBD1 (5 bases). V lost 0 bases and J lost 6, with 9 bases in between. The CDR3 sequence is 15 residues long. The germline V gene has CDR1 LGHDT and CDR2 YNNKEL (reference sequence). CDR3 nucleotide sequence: TGTGCCAGCAGCCAAGACGGGACGAGTAATTCACCCCTCCACTTT. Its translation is CASSQDGTSNSPLHF.

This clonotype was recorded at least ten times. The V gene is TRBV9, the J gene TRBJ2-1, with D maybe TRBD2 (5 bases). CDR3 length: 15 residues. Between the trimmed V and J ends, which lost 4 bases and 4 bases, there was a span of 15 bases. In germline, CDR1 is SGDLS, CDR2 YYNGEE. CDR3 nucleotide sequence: TGTGCCAGCAGCCCCCAAGGCGGGTCTTACAATGAGCAGTTCTTC. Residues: CASSPQGGSYNEQFF.

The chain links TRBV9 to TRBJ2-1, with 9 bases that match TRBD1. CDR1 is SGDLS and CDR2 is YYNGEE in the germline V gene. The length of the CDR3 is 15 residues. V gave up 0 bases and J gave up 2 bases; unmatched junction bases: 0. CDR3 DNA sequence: TGTGCCAGCAGCGTAGACAGGGGGCCCTACAATGAGCAGTTCTTC. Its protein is CASSVDRGPYNEQFF.

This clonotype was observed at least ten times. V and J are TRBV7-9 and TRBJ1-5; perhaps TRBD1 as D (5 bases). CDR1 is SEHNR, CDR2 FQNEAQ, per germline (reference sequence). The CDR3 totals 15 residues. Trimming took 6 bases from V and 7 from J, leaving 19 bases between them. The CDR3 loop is CASSLTGEGGQPQHF. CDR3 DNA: TGTGCCAGCAGTTTGACGGGGGAAGGCGGACAGCCCCAGCATTTT.

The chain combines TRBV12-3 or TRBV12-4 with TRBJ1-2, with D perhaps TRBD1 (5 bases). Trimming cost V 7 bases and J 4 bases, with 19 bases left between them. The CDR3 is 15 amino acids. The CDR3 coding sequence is TGTGCCAGCATTGAGCAGGGCGATGCTGGCTATGGCTACACCTTC. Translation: CASIEQGDAGYGYTF.

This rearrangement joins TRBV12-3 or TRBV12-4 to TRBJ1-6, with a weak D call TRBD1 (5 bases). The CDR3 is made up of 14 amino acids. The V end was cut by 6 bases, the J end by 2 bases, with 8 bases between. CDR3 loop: CASSRQTYNSPLHF. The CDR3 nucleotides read TGTGCCAGCAGCCGACAGACCTATAATTCACCCCTCCACTTT.

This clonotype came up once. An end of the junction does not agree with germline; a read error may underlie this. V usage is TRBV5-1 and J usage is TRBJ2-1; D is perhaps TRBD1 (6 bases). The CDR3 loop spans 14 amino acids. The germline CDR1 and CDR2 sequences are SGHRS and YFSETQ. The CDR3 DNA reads TGCGCCGGCAGCTTGGCACAGGGTGGGCATGAGCAGTTCTTC. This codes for CAGSLAQGGHEQFF.

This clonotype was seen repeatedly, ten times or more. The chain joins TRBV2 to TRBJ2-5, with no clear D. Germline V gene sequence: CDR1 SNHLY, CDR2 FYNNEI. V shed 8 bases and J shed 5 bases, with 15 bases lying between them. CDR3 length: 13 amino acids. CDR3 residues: CASGFTFGETQYF. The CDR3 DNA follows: TGTGCCAGCGGATTTACTTTTGGGGAGACCCAGTACTTC.

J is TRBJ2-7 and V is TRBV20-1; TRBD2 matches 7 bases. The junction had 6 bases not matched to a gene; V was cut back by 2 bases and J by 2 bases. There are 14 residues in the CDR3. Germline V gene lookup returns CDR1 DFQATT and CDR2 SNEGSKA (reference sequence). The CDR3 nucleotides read TGCAGTGCTAGAATCCCGGCGGGAGCCTACGAGCAGTACTTC. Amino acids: CSARIPAGAYEQYF.